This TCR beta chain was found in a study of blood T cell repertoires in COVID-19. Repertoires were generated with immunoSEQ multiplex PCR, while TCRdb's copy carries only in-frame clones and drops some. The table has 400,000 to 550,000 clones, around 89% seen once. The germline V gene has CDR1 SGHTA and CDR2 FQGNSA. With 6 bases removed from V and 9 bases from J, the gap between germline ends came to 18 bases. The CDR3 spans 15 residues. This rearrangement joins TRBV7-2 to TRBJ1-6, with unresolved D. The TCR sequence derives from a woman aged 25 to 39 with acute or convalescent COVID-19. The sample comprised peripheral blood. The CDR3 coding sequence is TGTGCCAGCAGACAGTTCCGGGGTAGAGGTTCACCCCTCCACTTT. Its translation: CASRQFRGRGSPLHF.